Presented here are 25 T cell receptor beta chains from one specimen sequenced in a study of cytomegalovirus exposure and HLA in healthy donors. With 60 Vbeta and 13 Jbeta primers, the PCR was carried out. Libraries were prepared by immunoSEQ multiplex PCR; TCRdb keeps only in-frame clonotypes and omits some of them. The ten top clones account for less than 1%, within a sample of about 210,000 clones. Sequenced material: PBMCs. The receptors derive from a woman in her 30s in good health and CMV-seropositive.

V is TRBV19 and J is TRBJ1-2, with D maybe TRBD1 (5 bases). The germline CDR1 and CDR2 sequences are LNHDA and SQIVND (reference sequence). This CDR3 spans 14 amino acids. V was cut by 7 bases and J by 5 bases, with 17 bases left in between. The CDR3 here is CASNPRGASYGYTF. In DNA form, the CDR3 reads TGTGCCAGTAATCCCCGCGGGGCCTCTTATGGCTACACCTTC.

CDR3 protein: CAISGVSGRPSQYEQYF. In nucleotides, the CDR3 is TGTGCCATCAGTGGGGTTAGCGGGAGGCCCTCCCAGTACGAGCAGTACTTC. V gene TRBV10-3 combines with J gene TRBJ2-7; 10 bases fit TRBD2. V gave up 4 bases and J gave up 4 bases; unmatched junction bases: 13. This CDR3 has 17 amino acids. The V gene's germline CDR1 is ENHRY and CDR2 SYGVKD.

The J gene is TRBJ2-7, the V gene TRBV12-2; the DNA was not used to check the table's D call, TRBD2. TRBV12-2 represents a pseudogene. There are 15 residues in the CDR3. For the CDR3, the DNA is TGTGCAAGTCGCTCGGGACTAGCGGCCTCAATGAAGCAGTACTTC. Translated: CASRSGLAASMKQYF.

The chain joins TRBV7-9 to TRBJ2-4; tentative D call: TRBD1 (5 bases). This CDR3 is built from 14 residues. V was cut by 2 bases and J by 6 bases, with 11 bases left in between. CDR1 and CDR2 from the germline V gene are SEHNR and FQNEAQ (reference sequence). The CDR3 sequence is CASSLQGVRNIQYF. CDR3 bases: TGTGCCAGCAGCTTACAGGGCGTCAGAAACATTCAGTACTTC.

This chain connects TRBV2 to TRBJ1-4; a weak D match, TRBD1 (5 bases). CDR1 is SNHLY, CDR2 FYNNEI, per germline. CDR3 length: 16 amino acids. V was cut by 7 bases and J by 3 bases, with 18 bases left in between. In nucleotides, the CDR3 is TGTGCCAGCACTCAGGAGGGGACCCTATCTAATGAAAAACTGTTTTTT. Amino acids: CASTQEGTLSNEKLFF. Supplemented by reference TRBV2 and TRBJ1-4, the full variable domain reads EPEVTQTPSHQVTQMGQEVILRCVPISNHLYFYWYRQILGQKVEFLVSFYNNEISEKSEIFDDQFSVERPDGSNFTLKIRSTKLEDSAMYFCASTQEGTLSNEKLFFGSGTQLSVL.

The chain employs TRBV6-5 and TRBJ2-7, with 9 bases lining up with TRBD1. There are 14 residues in the CDR3. The trim removed 1 base at V and 4 bases at J, leaving 2 bases unmatched. The germline CDR1 and CDR2 sequences are MNHEY and SVGAGI. For the CDR3, the DNA is TGTGCCAGCAGTTACTACGGGACAGGGTACGAGCAGTACTTC. This encodes CASSYYGTGYEQYF.

The chain joins TRBV18 to TRBJ2-2; D might be TRBD2 (6 bases). Trimming shortened V by 5 bases and J by 2 bases, and 15 bases separated the two germline ends. The germline V gene encodes CDR1 KGHSH and CDR2 LQKENI. The CDR3 spans 16 residues. The CDR3 bases are TGTGCCAGCTCAGAGGGGATAGCGGATAACACCGGGGAGCTGTTTTTT. Encoded protein: CASSEGIADNTGELFF.

This chain connects TRBV18 to TRBJ1-2; D may be TRBD1 (5 bases). Germline V gene data show CDR1 as KGHSH and CDR2 as LQKENI. Trimming left V 4 bases short and J 8 bases short, with 20 bases between. This CDR3 region has 15 residues. The CDR3 region has the DNA TGTGCCAGCTCACACCAGGACATTTTCGAGAGGGGCTACACCTTC. Encoded protein: CASSHQDIFERGYTF.

The genes are TRBV9 and TRBJ2-3; D unclear. CDR1 is SGDLS and CDR2 is YYNGEE in the germline V gene. The CDR3 runs 15 residues. V dropped 2 bases and J dropped 2 bases, with 12 bases sitting between them. The CDR3 DNA reads TGTGCCAGCAGCGTCGACGGAGTCCTCACAGATACGCAGTATTTT. Residues: CASSVDGVLTDTQYF.

V is TRBV11-3 and J is TRBJ2-7; 8 bases are a match to TRBD2. The CDR3 spans 14 residues. Germline lookup yields CDR1 SGHNT and CDR2 YENEEA. The ends lost 5 bases at V and 2 bases at J; junction bases unmatched: 5. The CDR3 sequence: CASSLTSGPYEQYF. In DNA, the CDR3 is TGTGCCAGCAGCCTTACTAGCGGCCCCTACGAGCAGTACTTC.

The J gene is TRBJ2-7, the V gene TRBV27, with 8 bases lining up with TRBD1. With 4 bases clipped from V and 0 bases from J, the junction kept 11 bases outside the gene matches. The CDR3 loop spans 17 amino acids. Germline V CDR1 and CDR2: MNHEY, SMNVEV (reference sequence). CDR3 coding DNA: TGTGCCAGCAGTTCGTCCTCCGGGACAGGCCGCTCCTACGAGCAGTACTTC. Its protein is CASSSSSGTGRSYEQYF.

The rearrangement links TRBV7-2 to TRBJ2-1; 7 bases align to TRBD2. The CDR3 is 13 residues long. Germline V gene sequence: CDR1 SGHTA, CDR2 FQGNSA. The V and J ends lost 5 bases and 6 bases, in that order; junction bases with no gene match: 4. CDR3 DNA sequence: TGTGCCAGCAGCAGGGGACTACGCAATGAGCAGTTCTTC. Its translation is CASSRGLRNEQFF.

The chain carries TRBV6-5 and TRBJ1-6, with unresolved D. V lost 7 bases to trimming and J lost 2 bases, with 12 bases between them. Germline V gene lookup returns CDR1 MNHEY and CDR2 SVGAGI. CDR3 size: 15 residues. CDR3 sequence (DNA): TGTGCCAGCACCCCAAGTGGCACCTATAATTCACCCCTCCACTTT. Translation: CASTPSGTYNSPLHF.

The chain couples TRBV7-8 to TRBJ2-7; TRBD1 agrees at 8 bases. Germline V gives CDR1 SGHVS, CDR2 FQNEAQ. Trimming cost V 4 bases and J 3 bases; bases outside gene matches: 8. The CDR3 length is 15 residues. CDR3 loop: CASSSTGQGLYEQYF. CDR3 DNA sequence: TGTGCCAGCAGCTCAACTGGACAGGGACTCTACGAGCAGTACTTC.

V usage is TRBV19 and J usage is TRBJ2-7, with 9 bases matching TRBD1. Germline V gene data show CDR1 as LNHDA and CDR2 as SQIVND (reference sequence). The J segment lost 1 base and the V segment lost 3 bases, leaving 1 base of the junction unmatched. CDR3 length equals 14 residues. This CDR3 reads CASSMTGGSYEQYF. In DNA form, the CDR3 reads TGTGCCAGTAGTATGACAGGGGGTTCCTACGAGCAGTACTTC.

V and J are TRBV6-5 and TRBJ2-7; 8 positions agree with TRBD1. V shed 4 bases, J shed 2 bases, and the junction held 7 bases outside the gene matches. The germline CDR1 and CDR2 sequences are MNHEY and SVGAGI. This CDR3 spans 15 amino acids. Here the CDR3 reads CASSLLRTGTYEQYF. As DNA, the CDR3 is TGTGCCAGCAGTTTACTCCGGACAGGGACCTACGAGCAGTACTTC.

The genes are TRBV14 and TRBJ1-1; the D gene is possibly TRBD1 (6 bases). Trimming took 2 bases from V and 1 from J, leaving 14 bases between them. CDR1 and CDR2 (germline): SGHDN, FVKESK. The CDR3 sequence is 16 residues long. CDR3: CASSQPQGKGNTEAFF. The CDR3 nucleotides read TGTGCCAGCAGCCAACCTCAGGGGAAGGGGAACACTGAAGCTTTCTTT.

V is TRBV7-2 and J is TRBJ1-3, with D possibly TRBD1 on 5 matching bases. V was cut by 7 bases and J by 0 bases, with 22 bases left in between. The CDR3 is 18 residues long. Germline loops: CDR1 SGHTA, CDR2 FQGNSA. CDR3 amino acids: CASTSRGRDSTSGNTIYF. DNA of the CDR3: TGTGCCAGCACCTCAAGGGGCCGGGACTCCACCTCTGGAAACACCATATATTTT.

The gene calls are TRBV9 and TRBJ2-7, with TRBD2 identical over 9 bases. Germline V gene sequence: CDR1 SGDLS, CDR2 YYNGEE. J gave up 1 base and V 0 bases, and 5 bases lay outside the gene matches. The CDR3 has 16 amino acids. The CDR3 DNA reads TGTGCCAGCAGCGTAGATGCTAGCGGGATATCCTACGAGCAGTACTTC. Amino acid sequence: CASSVDASGISYEQYF.

The chain has TRBV19 and TRBJ2-3; perhaps TRBD1 as D (6 bases). This CDR3 contains 13 residues. V shed 5 bases and J shed 6 bases, with 12 bases lying between them. CDR1 LNHDA and CDR2 SQIVND come from the germline V gene (reference sequence). The CDR3 region has the DNA TGTGCCAGTAGTTTACAGGGTACGGATACGCAGTATTTT. Its translation: CASSLQGTDTQYF.

This chain links TRBV7-2 with TRBJ2-7, with a possible D match to TRBD1 (5 bases). This CDR3 has 13 amino acids. CDR1 SGHTA and CDR2 FQGNSA come from the germline V gene. Trimming cost V 0 bases and J 2 bases, with 5 bases left between them. Written as DNA, the CDR3 is TGTGCCAGCAGCTTAGCGGGGCCCTACGAGCAGTACTTC. Protein sequence: CASSLAGPYEQYF.

The CDR3 region is CASSLRQRPAEPQHF. Written as DNA, the CDR3 is TGTGCCAGCAGTTTAAGGCAGAGACCGGCGGAGCCCCAGCATTTT. The rearrangement uses TRBV28 and TRBJ1-5; D gene unclear. Per germline, CDR1 MDHEN and CDR2 SYDVKM. This CDR3 is built from 15 residues. V shed 2 bases and J shed 8 bases, with 16 bases lying between them.

V is TRBV30 and J is TRBJ1-5; 10 bases line up with TRBD1. This CDR3 is 14 amino acids long. The ends lost 5 bases at V and 3 bases at J; junction bases unmatched: 4. CDR1 and CDR2 (germline): GTSNPN, SVGIG (reference sequence). The CDR3 loop is CAWGTGAYNQPQHF. DNA for the CDR3: TGTGCCTGGGGGACAGGGGCGTACAATCAGCCCCAGCATTTT. The full variable domain, its missing parts supplied by reference TRBV30 and TRBJ1-5, is SQTIHQWPATLVQPVGSPLSLECTVEGTSNPNLYWYRQAAGRGLQLLFYSVGIGQISSEVPQNLSASRPQDRQFILSSKKLLLSDSGFYLCAWGTGAYNQPQHFGDGTRLSIL.

This chain links TRBV5-6 with TRBJ1-1; D call uncertain. V lost 1 base and J 7 bases, leaving 14 bases between the germline ends. The CDR3 contains 14 residues. Germline V gives CDR1 SGHDT, CDR2 YYEEEE. Here the CDR3 reads CASSLQWAALEAFF. The CDR3 nucleotides are TGTGCCAGCAGCTTGCAGTGGGCCGCCCTTGAAGCTTTCTTT.

The rearrangement joins TRBV19 to TRBJ2-2; the D gene is possibly TRBD2 (7 bases). The CDR3 is 16 residues long. The germline V and J ends were trimmed by 6 bases and 1 base, with 15 bases remaining between them. Germline V gene lookup returns CDR1 LNHDA and CDR2 SQIVND (reference sequence). The CDR3 nucleotides are TGTGCCAGTAGACGTAAGGGGGGGTTGAACACCGGGGAGCTGTTTTTT. Its protein is CASRRKGGLNTGELFF.